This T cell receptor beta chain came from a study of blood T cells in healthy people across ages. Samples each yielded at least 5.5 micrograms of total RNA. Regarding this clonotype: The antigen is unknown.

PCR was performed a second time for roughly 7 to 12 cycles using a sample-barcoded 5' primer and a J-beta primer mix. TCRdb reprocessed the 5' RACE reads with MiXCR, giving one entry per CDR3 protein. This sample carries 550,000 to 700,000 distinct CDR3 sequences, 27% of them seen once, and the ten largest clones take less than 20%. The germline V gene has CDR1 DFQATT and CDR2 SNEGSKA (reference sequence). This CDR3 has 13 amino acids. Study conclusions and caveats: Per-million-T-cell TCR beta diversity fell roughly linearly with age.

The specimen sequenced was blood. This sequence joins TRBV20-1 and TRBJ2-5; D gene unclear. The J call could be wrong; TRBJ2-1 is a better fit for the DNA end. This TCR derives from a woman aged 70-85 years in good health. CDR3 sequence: CSASTGFGNEQFF. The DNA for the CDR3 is TGCAGTGCTAGTACCGGGTTCGGGAATGAGCAGTTCTTC.